In its sample, the clone carrying this T cell receptor beta chain was seen once. V lost 3 bases to trimming and J lost 0 bases, with 4 bases between them. Germline values: CDR1 MGHRA, CDR2 YSYEKL. The CDR3 is 13 residues long. The protocol was immunoSEQ multiplex PCR, while the TCRdb copy is restricted to in-frame clones and leaves out a portion. This sample has 120,000 to 150,000 clones, with approximately 88% found just once. The data stem from a study of blood T cell repertoires in COVID-19. The genes are TRBV4-1 and TRBJ2-3; D not certain. Sequencing was done on a sample of peripheral blood. The sequence came from a woman aged 45 to 65 with acute or convalescent COVID-19. In DNA, the CDR3 is TGCGCCAGCAGCCACCCTAGCACAGATACGCAGTATTTT. Residues: CASSHPSTDTQYF.